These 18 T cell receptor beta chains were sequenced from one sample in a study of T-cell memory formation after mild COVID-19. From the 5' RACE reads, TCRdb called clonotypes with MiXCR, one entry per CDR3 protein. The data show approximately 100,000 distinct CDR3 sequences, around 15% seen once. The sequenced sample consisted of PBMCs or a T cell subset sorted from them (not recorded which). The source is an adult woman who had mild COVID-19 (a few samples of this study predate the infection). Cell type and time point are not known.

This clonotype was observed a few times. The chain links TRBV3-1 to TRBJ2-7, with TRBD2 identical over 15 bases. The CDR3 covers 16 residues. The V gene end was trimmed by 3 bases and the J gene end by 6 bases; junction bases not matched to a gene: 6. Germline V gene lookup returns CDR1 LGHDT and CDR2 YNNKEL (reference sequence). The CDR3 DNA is TGTGCCAGCAGCCACGGACTAGCGGGGGGGCCTGGCGAGCAGTACTTC. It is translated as CASSHGLAGGPGEQYF.

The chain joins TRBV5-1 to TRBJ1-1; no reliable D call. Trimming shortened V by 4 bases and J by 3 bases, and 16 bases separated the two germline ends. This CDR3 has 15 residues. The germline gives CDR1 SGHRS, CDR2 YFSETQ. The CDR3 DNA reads TGCGCCAGCAGCCCTAACGGAATAGGCGACACTGAAGCTTTCTTT. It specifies CASSPNGIGDTEAFF.

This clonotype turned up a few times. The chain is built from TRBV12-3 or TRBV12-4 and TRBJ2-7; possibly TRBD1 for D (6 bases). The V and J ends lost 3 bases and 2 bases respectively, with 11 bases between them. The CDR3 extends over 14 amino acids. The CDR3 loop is CASSFQGMAYEQYF. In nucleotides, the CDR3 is TGTGCCAGCAGTTTCCAGGGGATGGCCTACGAGCAGTACTTC.

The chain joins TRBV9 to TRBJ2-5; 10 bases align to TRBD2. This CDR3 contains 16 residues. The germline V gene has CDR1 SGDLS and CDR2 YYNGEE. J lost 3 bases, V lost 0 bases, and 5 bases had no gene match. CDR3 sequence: CASSVALAGEEETQYF. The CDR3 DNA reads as TGTGCCAGCAGCGTAGCCCTAGCGGGAGAGGAAGAGACCCAGTACTTC.

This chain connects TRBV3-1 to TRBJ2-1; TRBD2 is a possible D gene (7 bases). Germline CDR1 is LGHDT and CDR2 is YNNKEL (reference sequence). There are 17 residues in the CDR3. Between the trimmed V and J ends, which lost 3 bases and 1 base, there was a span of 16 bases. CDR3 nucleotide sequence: TGTGCCAGCAGCCACCCCGGGGGGCCGGAATCCTACAATGAGCAGTTCTTC. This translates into CASSHPGGPESYNEQFF.

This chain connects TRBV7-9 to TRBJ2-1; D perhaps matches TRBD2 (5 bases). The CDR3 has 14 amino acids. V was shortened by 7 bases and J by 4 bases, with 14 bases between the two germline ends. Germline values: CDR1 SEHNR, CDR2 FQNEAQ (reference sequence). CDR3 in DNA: TGTGCCAGCATCGGGGAAGTGGCTTACAATGAGCAGTTCTTC. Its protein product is CASIGEVAYNEQFF.

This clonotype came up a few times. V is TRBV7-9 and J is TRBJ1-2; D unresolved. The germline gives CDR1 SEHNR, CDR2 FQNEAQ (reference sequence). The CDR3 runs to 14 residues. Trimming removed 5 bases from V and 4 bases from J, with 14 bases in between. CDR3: CASSPPGVSYGYTF. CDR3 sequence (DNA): TGTGCCAGCAGCCCGCCCGGGGTTAGCTATGGCTACACCTTC.

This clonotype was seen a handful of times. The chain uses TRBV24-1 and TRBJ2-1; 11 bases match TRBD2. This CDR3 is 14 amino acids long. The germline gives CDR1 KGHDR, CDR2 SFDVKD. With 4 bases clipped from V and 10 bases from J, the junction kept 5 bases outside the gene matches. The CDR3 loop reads CATSDFSGRGEQFF. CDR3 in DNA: TGTGCCACCAGTGACTTTAGCGGGAGGGGCGAGCAGTTCTTC.

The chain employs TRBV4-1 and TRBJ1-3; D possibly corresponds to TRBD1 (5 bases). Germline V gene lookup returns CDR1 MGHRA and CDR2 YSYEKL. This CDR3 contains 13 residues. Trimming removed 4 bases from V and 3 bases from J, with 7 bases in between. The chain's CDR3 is CASSPDSGNTIYF. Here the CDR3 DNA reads TGCGCCAGCAGCCCCGACAGTGGAAACACCATATATTTT.

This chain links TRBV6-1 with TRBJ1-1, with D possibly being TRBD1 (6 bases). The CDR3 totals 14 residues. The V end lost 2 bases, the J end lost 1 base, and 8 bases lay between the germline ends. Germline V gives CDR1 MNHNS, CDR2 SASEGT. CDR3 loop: CASSEYRANTEAFF. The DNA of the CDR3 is TGTGCCAGCAGTGAATACAGGGCGAACACTGAAGCTTTCTTT.

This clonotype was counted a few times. CDR3 in DNA: TGTGCCAGCAGGTCACAGTTGAGCACTGAAGCTTTCTTT. Translating gives CASRSQLSTEAFF. This chain links TRBV12-3 or TRBV12-4 with TRBJ1-1; D ambiguous. This CDR3 spans 13 amino acids. The V and J ends lost 6 bases and 4 bases respectively, with 12 bases between them.

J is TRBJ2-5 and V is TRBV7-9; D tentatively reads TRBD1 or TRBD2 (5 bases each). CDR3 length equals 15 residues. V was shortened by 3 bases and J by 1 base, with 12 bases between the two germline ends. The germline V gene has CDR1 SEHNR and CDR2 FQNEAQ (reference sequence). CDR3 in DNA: TGTGCCAGCAGCTTGGGGGTCTTGGCCCAAGAGACCCAGTACTTC. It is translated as CASSLGVLAQETQYF.

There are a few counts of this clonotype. The CDR3 reads CASSRPSGGYEQYF. CDR3 in DNA: TGTGCCAGCAGCCGCCCTTCTGGGGGCTACGAGCAGTACTTC. The rearrangement links TRBV7-9 to TRBJ2-7; D is tentatively TRBD1 or TRBD2 (5 bases each). CDR1 is SEHNR and CDR2 is FQNEAQ in the germline V gene (reference sequence). The CDR3 length is 14 residues. V was shortened by 5 bases and J by 3 bases, with 14 bases between the two germline ends.

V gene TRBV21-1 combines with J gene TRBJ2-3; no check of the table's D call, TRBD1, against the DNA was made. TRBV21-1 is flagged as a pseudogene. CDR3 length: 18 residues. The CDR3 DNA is TGTGCCAGCAGCTCCCGGGACAGGCTATCTAGGAACACAGATACGCAGTATTTT. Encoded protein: CASSSRDRLSRNTDTQYF.

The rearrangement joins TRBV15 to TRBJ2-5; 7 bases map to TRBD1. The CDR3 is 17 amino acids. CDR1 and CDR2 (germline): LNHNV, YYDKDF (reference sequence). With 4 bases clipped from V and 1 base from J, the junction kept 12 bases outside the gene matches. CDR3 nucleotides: TGTGCCACCAGCATTTGGCCCCGGGACAGAGTCCAAGAGACCCAGTACTTC. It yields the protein CATSIWPRDRVQETQYF.

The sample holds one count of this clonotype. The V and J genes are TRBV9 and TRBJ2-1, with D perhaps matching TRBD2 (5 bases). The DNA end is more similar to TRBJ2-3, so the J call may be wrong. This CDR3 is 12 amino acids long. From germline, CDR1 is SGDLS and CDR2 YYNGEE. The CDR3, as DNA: TGTGCCAGCAGCGGGCCGCCGGGAACGCAGTATTTT. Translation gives CASSGPPGTQYF.

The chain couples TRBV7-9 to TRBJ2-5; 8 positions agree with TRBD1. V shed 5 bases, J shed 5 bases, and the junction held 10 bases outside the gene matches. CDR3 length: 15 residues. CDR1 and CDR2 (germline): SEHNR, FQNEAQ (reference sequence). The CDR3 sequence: CASSRGRQGMETQYF. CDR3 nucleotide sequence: TGTGCCAGCAGCCGAGGTCGACAGGGGATGGAGACCCAGTACTTC. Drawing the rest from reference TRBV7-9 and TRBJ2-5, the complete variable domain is DTGVSQNPRHKITKRGQNVTFRCDPISEHNRLYWYRQTLGQGPEFLTYFQNEAQLEKSRLLSDRFSAERPKGSFSTLEIQRTEQGDSAMYLCASSRGRQGMETQYFGPGTRLLVL.

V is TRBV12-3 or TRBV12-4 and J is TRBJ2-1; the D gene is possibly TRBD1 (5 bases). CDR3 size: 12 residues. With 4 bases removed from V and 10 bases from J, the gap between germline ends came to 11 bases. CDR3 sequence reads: CASSWGFLEQFF. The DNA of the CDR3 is TGTGCCAGCAGTTGGGGCTTCCTAGAGCAGTTCTTC.